This TCR beta chain was recovered during a study of control samples from healthy donors and cancer patients. Generated by immunoSEQ multiplex PCR, the TCRdb table keeps only in-frame clones and is missing some. Counted here are about 130,000 clones, 80% to 95% occurring once; the ten biggest clones make up around 2.3%. This TCR was sampled from a man aged 35 to 55 in good health. Input material: blood.

CDR3 DNA sequence: TGTGCCAGCAGCTTAACGTGGACTAGCGGGGCCAATGAGCAGTTCTTC. It is translated as CASSLTWTSGANEQFF. The genes are TRBV7-3 and TRBJ2-1; 12 positions agree with TRBD2. CDR3 length: 16 residues. Trimming removed 0 bases from V and 6 bases from J; junction bases left unmatched: 3. Germline loops: CDR1 SGHTA, CDR2 FQGTGA. The whole variable domain, remainder taken from reference TRBV7-3 and TRBJ2-1, is GAGVSQTPSNKVTEKGKYVELRCDPISGHTALYWYRQSLGQGPEFLIYFQGTGAADDSGLPNDRFFAVRPEGSVSTLKIQRTERGDSAVYLCASSLTWTSGANEQFFGPGTRLTVL.